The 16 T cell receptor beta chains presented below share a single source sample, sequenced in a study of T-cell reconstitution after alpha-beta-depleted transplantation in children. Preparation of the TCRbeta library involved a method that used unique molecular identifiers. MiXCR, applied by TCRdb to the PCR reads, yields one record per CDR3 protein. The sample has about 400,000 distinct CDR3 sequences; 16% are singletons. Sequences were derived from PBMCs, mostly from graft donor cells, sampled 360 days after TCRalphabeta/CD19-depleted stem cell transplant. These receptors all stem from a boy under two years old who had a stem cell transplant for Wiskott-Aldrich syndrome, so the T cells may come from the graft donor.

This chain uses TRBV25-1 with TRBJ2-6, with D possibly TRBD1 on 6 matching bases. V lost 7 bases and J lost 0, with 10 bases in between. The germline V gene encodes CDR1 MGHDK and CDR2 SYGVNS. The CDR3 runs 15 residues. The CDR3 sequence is CASTGHNSGANVLTF. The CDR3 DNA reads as TGTGCCAGCACGGGACACAACTCTGGGGCCAACGTCCTGACTTTC. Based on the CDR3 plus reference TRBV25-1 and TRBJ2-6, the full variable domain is EADIYQTPRYLVIGTGKKITLECSQTMGHDKMYWYQQDPGMELHLIHYSYGVNSTEKGDLSSESTVSRIRTEHFPLTLESARPSHTSQYLCASTGHNSGANVLTFGAGSRLTVL.

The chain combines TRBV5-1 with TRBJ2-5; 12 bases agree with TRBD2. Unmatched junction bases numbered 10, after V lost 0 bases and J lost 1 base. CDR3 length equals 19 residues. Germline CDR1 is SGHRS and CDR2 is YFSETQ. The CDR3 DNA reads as TGCGCCAGCAGCTTGGACGTGGCTAGCGGGAGGGGCGCCCAAGAGACCCAGTACTTC. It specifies CASSLDVASGRGAQETQYF.

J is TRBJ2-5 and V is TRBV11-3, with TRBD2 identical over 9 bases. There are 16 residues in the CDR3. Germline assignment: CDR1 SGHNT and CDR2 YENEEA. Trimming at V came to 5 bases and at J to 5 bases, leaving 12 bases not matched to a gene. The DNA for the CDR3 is TGTGCCAGCAGCCCATGGGGCGGGAGGGCGTCGGAGACCCAGTACTTC. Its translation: CASSPWGGRASETQYF.

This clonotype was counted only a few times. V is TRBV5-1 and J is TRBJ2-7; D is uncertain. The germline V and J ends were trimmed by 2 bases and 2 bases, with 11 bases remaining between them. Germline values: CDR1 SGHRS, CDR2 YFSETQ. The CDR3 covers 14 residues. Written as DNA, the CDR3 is TGCGCCAGCAGCTTCCGGGCCCCAGCCTACGAGCAGTACTTC. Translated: CASSFRAPAYEQYF.

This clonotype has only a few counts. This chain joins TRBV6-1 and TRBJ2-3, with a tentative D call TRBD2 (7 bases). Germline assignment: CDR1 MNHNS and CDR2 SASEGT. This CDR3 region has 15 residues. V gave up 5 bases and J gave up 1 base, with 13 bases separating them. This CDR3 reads CASSPEGGGTDTQYF. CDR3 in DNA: TGTGCCAGCAGTCCCGAGGGGGGGGGCACAGATACGCAGTATTTT.

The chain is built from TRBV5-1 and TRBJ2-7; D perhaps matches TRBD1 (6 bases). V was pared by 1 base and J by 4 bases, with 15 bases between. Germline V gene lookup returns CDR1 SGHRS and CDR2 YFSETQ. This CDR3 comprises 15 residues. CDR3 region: CASSLSGTPPYEQYF. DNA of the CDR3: TGCGCCAGCAGCTTGTCCGGGACACCTCCTTACGAGCAGTACTTC.

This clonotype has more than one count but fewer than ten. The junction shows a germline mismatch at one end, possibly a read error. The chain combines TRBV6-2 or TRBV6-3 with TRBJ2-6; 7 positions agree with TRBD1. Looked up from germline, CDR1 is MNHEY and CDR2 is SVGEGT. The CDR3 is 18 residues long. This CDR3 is CASSHSRDSGSGANVLTF. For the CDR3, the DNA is TGTGCCAGCAGTCACTCGAGGGACAGCGGCTCTGGGGCCAACGTCCTGACTTTC.

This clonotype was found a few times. CDR3 bases: TGTGCCAGCAGCCGCCGGACTAGCGGGAGATATGAGCAGTTCTTC. It encodes CASSRRTSGRYEQFF. The J gene is TRBJ2-1, the V gene TRBV3-1, with TRBD2 matching 13 bases. Losses at the gene ends were 4 bases for V and 8 bases for J; bases not matched to a gene: 5. CDR1 and CDR2 (germline): LGHDT, YNNKEL (reference sequence). The CDR3 extends over 15 amino acids.

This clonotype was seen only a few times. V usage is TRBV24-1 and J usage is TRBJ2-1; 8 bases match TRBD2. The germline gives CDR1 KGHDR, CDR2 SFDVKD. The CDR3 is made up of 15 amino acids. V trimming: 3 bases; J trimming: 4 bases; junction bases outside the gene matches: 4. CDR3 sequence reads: CATSDTSGVYNEQFF. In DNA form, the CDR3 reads TGTGCCACCAGTGATACTAGCGGTGTATACAATGAGCAGTTCTTC.

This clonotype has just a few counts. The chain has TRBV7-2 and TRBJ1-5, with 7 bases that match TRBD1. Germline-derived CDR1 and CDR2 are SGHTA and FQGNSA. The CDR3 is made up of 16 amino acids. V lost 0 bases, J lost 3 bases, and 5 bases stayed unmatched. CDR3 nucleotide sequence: TGTGCCAGCAGCTTAGCCCCAACAGGGGTCAATCAGCCCCAGCATTTT. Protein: CASSLAPTGVNQPQHF.

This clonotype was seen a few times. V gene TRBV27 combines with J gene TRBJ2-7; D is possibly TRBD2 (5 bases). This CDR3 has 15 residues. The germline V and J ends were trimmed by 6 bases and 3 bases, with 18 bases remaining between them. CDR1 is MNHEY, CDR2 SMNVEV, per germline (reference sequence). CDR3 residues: CASRRRAETVYEQYF. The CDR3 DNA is TGTGCCAGCAGGAGGAGAGCGGAGACCGTCTACGAGCAGTACTTC.

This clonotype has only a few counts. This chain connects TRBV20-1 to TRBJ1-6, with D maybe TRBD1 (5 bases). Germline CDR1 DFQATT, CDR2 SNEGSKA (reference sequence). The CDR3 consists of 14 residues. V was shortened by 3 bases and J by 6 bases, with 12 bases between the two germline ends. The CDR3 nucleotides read TGCAGTGCTAGTGGGACCGTTACTAATTCACCCCTCCACTTT. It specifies CSASGTVTNSPLHF.

CDR3 DNA sequence: TGCGCCAGCAGCCATACCACTTGGGATACGCAGTATTTT. Translating gives CASSHTTWDTQYF. V is TRBV4-1 and J is TRBJ2-3; D remains unclear. V shed 3 bases and J shed 6 bases, with 10 bases lying between them. The CDR3 extends over 13 amino acids. The germline V gene has CDR1 MGHRA and CDR2 YSYEKL.

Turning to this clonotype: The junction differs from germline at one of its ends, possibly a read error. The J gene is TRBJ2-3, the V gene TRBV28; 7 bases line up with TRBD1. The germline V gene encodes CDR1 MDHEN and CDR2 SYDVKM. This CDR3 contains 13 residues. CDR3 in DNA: TGTGCCAGCAGGGCTCCAGGACAGGACAGTTGGAATTTT. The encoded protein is CASRAPGQDSWNF. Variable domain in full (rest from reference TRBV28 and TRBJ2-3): DVKVTQSSRYLVKRTGEKVFLECVQDMDHENMFWYRQDPGLGLRLIYFSYDVKMKEKGDIPEGYSVSREKKERFSLILESASTNQTSMYLCASRAPGQDSWNFGPGTRLTVL.

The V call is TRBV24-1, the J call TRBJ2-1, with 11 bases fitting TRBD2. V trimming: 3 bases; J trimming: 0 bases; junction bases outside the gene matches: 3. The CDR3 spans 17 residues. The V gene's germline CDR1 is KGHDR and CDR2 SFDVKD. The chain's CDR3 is CATSDATSGSSYNEQFF. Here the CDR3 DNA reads TGTGCCACCAGTGATGCTACTAGCGGGAGCTCCTACAATGAGCAGTTCTTC.

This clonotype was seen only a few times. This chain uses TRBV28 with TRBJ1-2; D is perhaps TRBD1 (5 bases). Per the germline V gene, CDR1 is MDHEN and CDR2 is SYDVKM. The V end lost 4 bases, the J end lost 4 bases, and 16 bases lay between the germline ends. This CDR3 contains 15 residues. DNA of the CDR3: TGTGCCAGCAGTTCCAAACACCCTGGGGGCTATGGCTACACCTTC. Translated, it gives CASSSKHPGGYGYTF.